These 5 T cell receptor beta chains share one sample of origin, sequenced in a study of cytomegalovirus exposure and HLA in healthy donors. The PCR used 60 Vbeta and 13 Jbeta primers. Repertoires were generated with immunoSEQ multiplex PCR, while TCRdb's copy carries only in-frame clones and drops some. This sample has under 150,000 clones, with 73% found just once. Sequenced sample: PBMCs. These receptors were obtained from a woman aged 40 to 50 in good health and CMV-seronegative.

This clone was observed once. This chain's CDR3 is CASSVAQGNYGYTF. CDR3 coding DNA: TGTGCCAGCAGTGTCGCACAGGGCAACTATGGCTACACCTTC. This chain connects TRBV6-1 to TRBJ1-2; maybe TRBD1 (6 bases). Trimming cost V 4 bases and J 2 bases, with 11 bases left between them. This CDR3 has 14 amino acids. CDR1 is MNHNS and CDR2 is SASEGT in the germline V gene.

The chain combines TRBV15 with TRBJ1-2, with a weak D call TRBD1 (5 bases). CDR3 length: 14 residues. The germline V gene encodes CDR1 LNHNV and CDR2 YYDKDF (reference sequence). The V gene lost 0 bases and the J gene lost 0 bases, with 5 bases spanning the gap. CDR3 residues: CATSREQANYGYTF. The CDR3 DNA follows: TGTGCCACCAGCAGAGAACAGGCTAACTATGGCTACACCTTC.

The rearrangement links TRBV5-1 to TRBJ2-1; TRBD2 aligns across 8 bases. The CDR3 runs 17 residues. CDR1 SGHRS and CDR2 YFSETQ come from the germline V gene. The J segment lost 0 bases and the V segment lost 0 bases, leaving 5 bases of the junction unmatched. The CDR3 region is CASSLEGGGSSYNEQFF. The CDR3 coding sequence is TGCGCCAGCAGCTTGGAGGGCGGGGGGAGCTCCTACAATGAGCAGTTCTTC.

This clone was counted ten times or more. This chain joins TRBV2 and TRBJ1-6; the D gene is possibly TRBD1 (6 bases). There are 20 residues in the CDR3. Germline-derived CDR1 and CDR2 are SNHLY and FYNNEI. V was cut by 7 bases and J by 3 bases, with 28 bases left in between. Written as DNA, the CDR3 is TGTGCCAGCATACAACAAGCGCCAGCGGGGGGCCTAGGCTATAATTCACCCCTCCACTTT. Its translation: CASIQQAPAGGLGYNSPLHF.

This sequence joins TRBV9 and TRBJ2-6, with 10 nucleotides matching TRBD1. Germline V gene lookup returns CDR1 SGDLS and CDR2 YYNGEE. The CDR3 length is 17 residues. The V and J ends lost 2 bases and 1 base, in that order; junction bases with no gene match: 3. The CDR3 region is CASSVRTGGSGANVLTF. CDR3 coding DNA: TGTGCCAGCAGCGTTCGGACAGGGGGGTCTGGGGCCAACGTCCTGACTTTC.